The 22 T cell receptor beta chains below were found in one sample sequenced in a study of T cell responses to AZD1222 COVID-19 vaccine. Using immunoSEQ multiplex PCR, the repertoire was profiled, and TCRdb retains in-frame clones only, with some absent. The table shows about 56,000 clones, with 80% to 90% occurring only once. Sequenced here: peripheral blood, sampled on day 0 of AZD1222 vaccination. All receptors come from an adult in good health.

This chain connects TRBV20-1 to TRBJ1-3; a weak D match, TRBD1 (6 bases). CDR1 is DFQATT and CDR2 is SNEGSKA in the germline V gene (reference sequence). This CDR3 spans 13 amino acids. With 3 bases removed from V and 2 bases from J, the gap between germline ends came to 8 bases. CDR3 sequence reads: CSASSGAGNTIYF. As DNA, the CDR3 is TGCAGTGCTAGTTCAGGGGCTGGAAACACCATATATTTT.

The rearrangement links TRBV11-2 to TRBJ2-1, with D hard to call. With 10 bases removed from V and 0 bases from J, the gap between germline ends came to 16 bases. This CDR3 is 15 amino acids long. Germline lookup yields CDR1 SGHAT and CDR2 FQNNGV. As DNA, the CDR3 is TGTGCCACCTCGTTCGCCTTGAGCTCCTACAATGAGCAGTTCTTC. This translates into CATSFALSSYNEQFF.

This rearrangement joins TRBV7-3 to TRBJ1-1; D is uncertain. V was clipped by 2 bases and J by 1 base, with 5 bases between them. The CDR3 runs to 13 residues. In germline, CDR1 is SGHTA, CDR2 FQGTGA. The CDR3 DNA reads TGTGCCAGCAGCTTATCACAGAACACTGAAGCTTTCTTT. Protein sequence: CASSLSQNTEAFF. The full variable domain, in which reference TRBV7-3 and TRBJ1-1 provide the parts outside the CDR3, is GAGVSQTPSNKVTEKGKYVELRCDPISGHTALYWYRQSLGQGPEFLIYFQGTGAADDSGLPNDRFFAVRPEGSVSTLKIQRTERGDSAVYLCASSLSQNTEAFFGQGTRLTVV.

The J gene is TRBJ2-7, the V gene TRBV7-6; 7 bases fit TRBD1. This CDR3 region has 12 residues. CDR1 is SGHVS, CDR2 FNYEAQ, per germline. V trimming: 6 bases; J trimming: 3 bases; junction bases outside the gene matches: 2. CDR3 coding DNA: TGTGCCAGCAGTGGACAGGACTACGAGCAGTACTTC. This translates into CASSGQDYEQYF.

The genes are TRBV24-1 and TRBJ2-3, with D possibly TRBD2 on 5 matching bases. The germline V gene has CDR1 KGHDR and CDR2 SFDVKD. V lost 9 bases, J lost 7 bases, and 22 bases lay in between. The CDR3 loop spans 15 amino acids. The CDR3 here is CATGPGIGHMNTQYF. Here the CDR3 DNA reads TGTGCCACCGGGCCGGGAATTGGGCACATGAATACGCAGTATTTT.

The rearrangement links TRBV7-2 to TRBJ2-3; D is ambiguous. CDR1 and CDR2 from the germline V gene are SGHTA and FQGNSA. This CDR3 region has 15 residues. V was clipped by 5 bases and J by 6 bases, with 18 bases between them. The CDR3 region has the DNA TGTGCCAGCAGCGTTAATGTTAGGACGGCGGATACGCAGTATTTT. The encoded protein is CASSVNVRTADTQYF.

The J gene is TRBJ2-6, the V gene TRBV19, with unresolved D. This CDR3 contains 17 residues. Germline loops: CDR1 LNHDA, CDR2 SQIVND (reference sequence). V lost 5 bases, J lost 0 bases, and 14 bases lay in between. In nucleotides, the CDR3 is TGTGCCAGTAGTGCCCCTGGCAGATACTCTGGGGCCAACGTCCTGACTTTC. Protein sequence: CASSAPGRYSGANVLTF.

The chain combines TRBV7-6 with TRBJ1-5; tentative D call: TRBD1 (6 bases). Germline loops: CDR1 SGHVS, CDR2 FNYEAQ. V was shortened by 3 bases and J by 0 bases, with 12 bases between the two germline ends. CDR3 length equals 16 residues. CDR3 bases: TGTGCCAGCAGCTTCCGACAGGTCCTTAGCAATCAGCCCCAGCATTTT. It yields the protein CASSFRQVLSNQPQHF. The variable domain in full, with the rest retrieved from reference TRBV7-6 and TRBJ1-5, is GAGVSQSPRYKVTKRGQDVALRCDPISGHVSLYWYRQALGQGPEFLTYFNYEAQQDKSGLPNDRFSAERPEGSISTLTIQRTEQRDSAMYRCASSFRQVLSNQPQHFGDGTRLSIL.

The J gene is TRBJ1-4, the V gene TRBV3-1 (or the pseudogene TRBV3-2), with 7 bases lining up with TRBD1. CDR1 and CDR2 from the germline V gene are LGHDT and YNNKEL (reference sequence). The CDR3 has 21 residues. V trimming: 0 bases; J trimming: 6 bases; junction bases outside the gene matches: 22. The chain's CDR3 is CASSQDLIEWIDRENYEKLFF. DNA for the CDR3: TGTGCCAGCAGCCAAGATCTGATTGAGTGGATTGACAGGGAGAATTATGAAAAACTGTTTTTT.

This chain connects TRBV7-9 to TRBJ1-6; D unresolved. CDR3 length: 12 residues. The V end was cut by 1 base, the J end by 15 bases, with 10 bases between. Germline V lookup: CDR1 SEHNR, CDR2 FQNEAQ (reference sequence). CDR3: CASSLGSANLHF. CDR3 bases: TGTGCCAGCAGCTTAGGATCAGCAAACCTCCACTTT. The full variable domain, in which reference TRBV7-9 and TRBJ1-6 provide the parts outside the CDR3, is DTGVSQNPRHKITKRGQNVTFRCDPISEHNRLYWYRQTLGQGPEFLTYFQNEAQLEKSRLLSDRFSAERPKGSFSTLEIQRTEQGDSAMYLCASSLGSANLHFGNGTRLTVT.

V and J are TRBV9 and TRBJ1-2, with a possible D match to TRBD1 (5 bases). CDR1 and CDR2 from the germline V gene are SGDLS and YYNGEE. The CDR3 covers 12 residues. Deletions cut 2 bases from V and 8 bases from J, with 10 bases between. CDR3 in amino acids: CASSVQGEGYTF. In DNA form, the CDR3 reads TGTGCCAGCAGCGTTCAAGGGGAAGGCTACACCTTC.

The J gene is TRBJ2-1, the V gene TRBV5-1; D ambiguous. Germline CDR1 is SGHRS and CDR2 is YFSETQ. Deletions cut 0 bases from V and 9 bases from J, with 10 bases between. The length of the CDR3 is 13 residues. CDR3 amino acids: CASSLEGLGEQFF. The CDR3 region has the DNA TGCGCCAGCAGCTTGGAAGGGTTAGGTGAGCAGTTCTTC.

The chain joins TRBV11-2 to TRBJ1-2; D gene unclear. The CDR3 loop spans 15 amino acids. Looked up from germline, CDR1 is SGHAT and CDR2 is FQNNGV. Trimming removed 1 base from V and 4 bases from J, with 13 bases in between. CDR3: CASSLVPPSRYGYTF. DNA of the CDR3: TGTGCCAGCAGCTTAGTCCCACCCAGTCGCTATGGCTACACCTTC. Drawing the rest from reference TRBV11-2 and TRBJ1-2, the complete variable domain is EAGVAQSPRYKIIEKRQSVAFWCNPISGHATLYWYQQILGQGPKLLIQFQNNGVVDDSQLPKDRFSAERLKGVDSTLKIQPAKLEDSAVYLCASSLVPPSRYGYTFGSGTRLTVV.

This clone was observed a few times. The chain combines TRBV4-1 with TRBJ2-1; D is uncertain. Trimming pared 1 base from V and 6 bases from J, leaving 16 bases between. This CDR3 contains 16 residues. Germline V gene sequence: CDR1 MGHRA, CDR2 YSYEKL. In DNA form, the CDR3 reads TGCGCCAGCAGCCAAGGTCTCGCGGCTGGCTCCAATGAGCAGTTCTTC. Translating gives CASSQGLAAGSNEQFF.

The chain employs TRBV29-1 and TRBJ2-4, with 11 bases fitting TRBD2. Germline lookup yields CDR1 SQVTM and CDR2 ANQGSEA. CDR3 size: 14 residues. V dropped 3 bases and J dropped 9; count of bases not matched to a gene: 7. The CDR3 DNA sequence: TGCAGCGTTGAGCTAGCGGGGGGATTTGGCATTCAGTACTTC. Translating it yields CSVELAGGFGIQYF.

This clone came up a few times. Other DNA sequences from this sample encode an identical CDR3 as well. This chain connects TRBV5-1 to TRBJ2-3; 7 nucleotides line up with TRBD2. The junction had 1 base not matched to a gene; V was cut back by 2 bases and J by 1 base. The CDR3 sequence is 14 residues long. Germline CDR1 reads SGHRS; CDR2 reads YFSETQ. The CDR3 DNA reads as TGCGCCAGCAGCTTAAGCGGGGGCACAGATACGCAGTATTTT. Translating it yields CASSLSGGTDTQYF. The full variable domain, rest sourced from reference TRBV5-1 and TRBJ2-3, is KAGVTQTPRYLIKTRGQQVTLSCSPISGHRSVSWYQQTPGQGLQFLFEYFSETQRNKGNFPGRFSGRQFSNSRSEMNVSTLELGDSALYLCASSLSGGTDTQYFGPGTRLTVL.

The gene calls are TRBV6-5 and TRBJ2-2; 7 bases agree with TRBD2. This CDR3 has 14 residues. Losses at the gene ends were 8 bases for V and 3 bases for J; bases not matched to a gene: 6. CDR1 is MNHEY, CDR2 SVGAGI, per germline. The CDR3 reads CASVRAGDTGELFF. CDR3 in DNA: TGTGCCAGCGTTAGGGCGGGGGACACCGGGGAGCTGTTTTTT.

The V gene is TRBV7-9, the J gene TRBJ1-2; TRBD1 agrees at 7 bases. The CDR3 loop spans 14 amino acids. In germline, CDR1 is SEHNR, CDR2 FQNEAQ (reference sequence). Losses at the gene ends were 3 bases for V and 2 bases for J; bases not matched to a gene: 3. This chain's CDR3 is CASSLTGLNYGYTF. The CDR3 DNA follows: TGTGCCAGCAGCTTGACAGGGCTCAACTATGGCTACACCTTC.

J is TRBJ2-7 and V is TRBV6-5; a possible D gene is TRBD1 (6 bases). CDR3 length: 14 residues. Germline CDR1 is MNHEY and CDR2 is SVGAGI. Trimming took 4 bases from V and 3 from J, leaving 13 bases between them. This CDR3 reads CASSSWTEGYEQYF. CDR3 DNA sequence: TGTGCCAGCAGTTCCTGGACAGAAGGCTACGAGCAGTACTTC.

This chain connects TRBV19 to TRBJ1-2; tentatively, D is TRBD1 (5 bases). The CDR3 is 13 amino acids. Germline-derived CDR1 and CDR2 are LNHDA and SQIVND (reference sequence). The V end was cut by 5 bases, the J end by 3 bases, with 10 bases between. Written as DNA, the CDR3 is TGTGCCAGTAGTCAGGGTTTCTACTATGGCTACACCTTC. It codes for CASSQGFYYGYTF.

The chain is built from TRBV6-1 and TRBJ1-6; D might be TRBD1 (5 bases). V shed 1 base and J shed 3 bases, with 7 bases lying between them. The V gene's germline CDR1 is MNHNS and CDR2 SASEGT. The CDR3 is made up of 15 amino acids. CDR3 residues: CASSEVDSYNSPLHF. The CDR3 DNA reads TGTGCCAGCAGTGAAGTCGACAGCTATAATTCACCCCTCCACTTT.

This clone turned up a few times. The chain carries TRBV7-9 and TRBJ2-1; no firm D call. This CDR3 has 15 residues. Germline CDR1 SEHNR, CDR2 FQNEAQ (reference sequence). Trimming pared 5 bases from V and 6 bases from J, leaving 17 bases between. The CDR3 nucleotides read TGTGCCAGCAGCGTCGACAAACTGTTGTCCAATGAGCAGTTCTTC. Protein sequence: CASSVDKLLSNEQFF.